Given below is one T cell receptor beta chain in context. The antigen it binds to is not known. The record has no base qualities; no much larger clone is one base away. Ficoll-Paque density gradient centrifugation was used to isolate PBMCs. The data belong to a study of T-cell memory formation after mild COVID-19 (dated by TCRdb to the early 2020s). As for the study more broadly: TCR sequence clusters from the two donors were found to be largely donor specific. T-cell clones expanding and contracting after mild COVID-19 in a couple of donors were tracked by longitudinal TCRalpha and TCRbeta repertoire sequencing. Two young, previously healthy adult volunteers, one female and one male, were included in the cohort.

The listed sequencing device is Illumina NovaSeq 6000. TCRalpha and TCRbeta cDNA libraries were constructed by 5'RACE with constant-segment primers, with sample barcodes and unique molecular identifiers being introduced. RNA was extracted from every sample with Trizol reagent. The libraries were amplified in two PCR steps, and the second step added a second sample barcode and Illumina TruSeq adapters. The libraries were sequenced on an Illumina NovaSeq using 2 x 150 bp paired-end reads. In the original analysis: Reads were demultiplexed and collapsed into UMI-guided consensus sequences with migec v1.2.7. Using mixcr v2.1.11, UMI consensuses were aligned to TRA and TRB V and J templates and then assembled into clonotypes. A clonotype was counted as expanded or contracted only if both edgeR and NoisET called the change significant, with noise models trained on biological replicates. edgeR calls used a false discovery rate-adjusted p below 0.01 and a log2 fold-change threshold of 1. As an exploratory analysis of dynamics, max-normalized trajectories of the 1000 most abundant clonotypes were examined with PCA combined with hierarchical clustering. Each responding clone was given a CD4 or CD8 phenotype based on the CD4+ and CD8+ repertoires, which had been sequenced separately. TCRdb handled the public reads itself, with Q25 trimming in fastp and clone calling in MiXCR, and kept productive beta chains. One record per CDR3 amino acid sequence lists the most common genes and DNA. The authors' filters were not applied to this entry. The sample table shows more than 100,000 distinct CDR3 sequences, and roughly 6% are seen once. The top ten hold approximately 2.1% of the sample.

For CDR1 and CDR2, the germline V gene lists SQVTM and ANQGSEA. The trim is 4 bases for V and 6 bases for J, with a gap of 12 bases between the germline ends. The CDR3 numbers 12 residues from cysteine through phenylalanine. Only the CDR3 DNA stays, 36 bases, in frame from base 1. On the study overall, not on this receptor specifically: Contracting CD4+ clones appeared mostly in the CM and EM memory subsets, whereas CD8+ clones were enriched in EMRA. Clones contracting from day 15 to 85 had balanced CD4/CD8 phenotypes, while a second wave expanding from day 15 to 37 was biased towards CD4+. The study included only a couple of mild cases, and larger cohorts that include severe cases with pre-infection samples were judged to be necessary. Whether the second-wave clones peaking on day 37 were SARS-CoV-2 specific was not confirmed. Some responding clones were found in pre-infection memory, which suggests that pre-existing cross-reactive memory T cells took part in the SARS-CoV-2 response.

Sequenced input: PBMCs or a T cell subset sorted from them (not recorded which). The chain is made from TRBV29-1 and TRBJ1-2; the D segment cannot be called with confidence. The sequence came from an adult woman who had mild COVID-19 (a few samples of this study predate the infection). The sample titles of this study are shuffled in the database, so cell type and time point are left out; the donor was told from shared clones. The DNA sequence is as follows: TGCAGCGTTGCTAGAGGTTCAGATGGCTACACCTTC. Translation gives CSVARGSDGYTF.